This is a list of T cell receptor beta chains from one sample in a study of shared T cell receptors in the human thymus. Libraries were prepared by immunoSEQ multiplex PCR; TCRdb keeps only in-frame clonotypes and omits some of them. This sample has roughly 710,000 clones, with 70% to 90% found just once. Separately, the same data were catalogued under a study of human thymus T cells.

The sequencing sample was made of thymocytes. The receptors originated from a girl in the first two years of life with a congenital heart defect. Both conserved end residues are part of each CDR3. The order of the fields is J gene, V gene, CDR3 protein.

TRBJ1-1 TRBV4-1 CASSPQEAPEAFF
TRBJ1-4 TRBV4-1 CASSQARQGDGEKLFF
TRBJ1-1 TRBV28 CASNKGQGKTEAFF
TRBJ1-2 TRBV19 CASSMISVRYGYTF
TRBJ1-1 TRBV6-5 CASSRLRGMSTEAFF
TRBJ2-3 TRBV28 CASSSLRGGTTDTQYF
TRBJ1-2 TRBV6-5 CASSYSRAPGVYGYTF
TRBJ1-6 TRBV28 CASSLREPTGGYNSPLHF
TRBJ1-5 TRBV5-6 CASSLSREQPQHF
TRBJ1-2 TRBV2 CASSESRDRYYGYTF
TRBJ2-2 TRBV27 CASSFTTGTGTGELFF
TRBJ1-3 TRBV11-2 CASSFRGRAPGNTIYF
TRBJ2-7 TRBV6-5 CASSPGTGRYEQYF
TRBJ2-3 TRBV23-1 CASSPFTDTQYF
TRBJ1-2 TRBV6-5 CASSPLGAQGYTF
TRBJ2-3 TRBV28 CASSHPSGDGDTQYF
TRBJ1-2 TRBV15 CATSRDRRGYGYTF
TRBJ2-1 TRBV28 CASSLSNRGTRNEQFF
TRBJ1-2 TRBV7-2 CASSCFQGAPGYTF
TRBJ2-3 TRBV5-1 CASSFSGTADTQYF
TRBJ2-7 TRBV14 CASSRNDASLPSYEQYF
TRBJ1-1 TRBV5-8 CASSPMTGTGGFEAFF
TRBJ1-1 TRBV6-5 CASSYSKAVKNTEAFF
TRBJ1-4 TRBV4-1 CASSQERQLPNEKLFF
TRBJ1-1 TRBV29-1 CSGRGRRNTEAFF
TRBJ2-5 TRBV5-1 CASSLFMWRDTSGETQYF
TRBJ2-3 TRBV7-2 CASSSLLAGGGTDTQYF